This T cell receptor beta chain originates from a study of T cell responses to AZD1222 COVID-19 vaccine. V dropped 11 bases and J dropped 6 bases, with 17 bases sitting between them. The length of the CDR3 is 13 residues. Germline V gives CDR1 MRHNA, CDR2 SNTAGT. Here immunoSEQ multiplex PCR was the method, and the copy in TCRdb shows in-frame clones only, minus some. This table holds about 110,000 clones, around 91% found once. Details on this clone: Its antigen is not known.

Whole-study results and caveats: Scientists sampled the repertoires only once the peak T cell response had passed. In the spike-specific TCR repertoire, nearly half reportedly target unmutated variant regions. Clonal diversity was possibly underestimated, and white British individuals and females predominated among donors.

The receptor was derived from an adult in good health. Sequenced here: peripheral blood, sampled on day 0 of AZD1222 vaccination. The V and J genes are TRBV6-4 and TRBJ1-5; D may be TRBD1 (5 bases). CDR3: CALTGTFCQPQHF. The CDR3 DNA sequence: TGTGCCCTTACAGGCACCTTCTGTCAGCCCCAGCATTTT.